These 31 T cell receptor beta chains came from one sample sequenced in a study of shared clonotypes between healthy human individuals (dated by TCRdb to the early 2020s). The method was the immunoSEQ multiplex PCR assay. Imported from immuneACCESS, the table was reduced by TCRdb to in-frame sequences with V and J called. These copies leave out some clones; in studies compared against another copy, an unresolved V gene accounts for under half, and the cause of the remainder is not known. The sample includes 800,000 to 1,200,000 clones, with 70% to 80% observed a single time. The top ten constitute 0.52% of the sample. The sequenced material came from memory CD4+ T cells from PBMCs. Reading the label with the study, this specimen's cell subset or site is: CD45RA-negative fraction. These receptors originate from a man between 18 and 35 years old in good health. Some clones in this sample may be carry-over from other donors' samples.

The chain has TRBV20-1 and TRBJ1-1; D unresolved. V was clipped by 7 bases and J by 5 bases, with 11 bases between them. The CDR3 length is 11 residues. The germline V gene has CDR1 DFQATT and CDR2 SNEGSKA (reference sequence). This CDR3 is CSGDGETEAFF. The CDR3 bases are TGCAGTGGCGACGGGGAGACTGAAGCTTTCTTT.

The rearrangement uses TRBV5-4 and TRBJ2-5, with D perhaps being TRBD1 or TRBD2 (6 bases each). Trimming shortened V by 0 bases and J by 5 bases, and 14 bases separated the two germline ends. CDR1 is SGHNT, CDR2 YYREEE, per germline (reference sequence). The CDR3 runs 15 residues. The CDR3 sequence is CASSLGRGTSETQYF. CDR3 bases: TGTGCCAGCAGCTTGGGGAGGGGGACGTCCGAGACCCAGTACTTC.

This rearrangement joins TRBV27 to TRBJ2-1; 7 bases map to TRBD1. CDR1 is MNHEY and CDR2 is SMNVEV in the germline V gene (reference sequence). The CDR3 runs to 15 residues. Trimming cost V 6 bases and J 3 bases; bases outside gene matches: 8. The CDR3 nucleotides read TGTGCCAGCAGGTCCGGGACAGCGAGCTACAATGAGCAGTTCTTC. Protein sequence: CASRSGTASYNEQFF.

This clone appeared a single time. This chain connects TRBV6-6 to TRBJ1-2, with D possibly matching TRBD1 (6 bases). Germline values: CDR1 MNHNY, CDR2 SVGAGI (reference sequence). The CDR3 covers 12 residues. Between the trimmed V and J ends, which lost 2 bases and 8 bases, there was a span of 9 bases. The DNA of the CDR3 is TGTGCCAGCAGTTACGTGGGGGGCGGCTACACCTTC. Translating gives CASSYVGGGYTF.

The chain has TRBV28 and TRBJ1-4, with D perhaps matching TRBD1 (5 bases). The CDR3 is 11 amino acids. The germline gives CDR1 MDHEN, CDR2 SYDVKM. Trimming took off 10 bases at V and 7 bases at J, with 10 bases between the two ends. CDR3 sequence reads: CATYRPEKLFF. The CDR3 DNA reads TGTGCCACCTACAGGCCTGAAAAACTGTTTTTT.

This clone was detected only once. The chain carries TRBV7-2 and TRBJ1-3; D call uncertain. This CDR3 spans 14 amino acids. V lost 1 base to trimming and J lost 1 base, with 5 bases between them. Germline loops: CDR1 SGHTA, CDR2 FQGNSA. CDR3 bases: TGTGCCAGCAGCTTAGGCCGGTCTGGAAACACCATATATTTT. This encodes CASSLGRSGNTIYF.

The chain employs TRBV19 and TRBJ2-1, with D possibly being TRBD2 (5 bases). Trimming took 7 bases from V and 11 from J, leaving 15 bases between them. This CDR3 is 12 amino acids long. Germline V gives CDR1 LNHDA, CDR2 SQIVND (reference sequence). DNA for the CDR3: TGTGCCAGTACTCTGGCCGGGGAAAAGCAGTTCTTC. Residues: CASTLAGEKQFF.

The chain carries TRBV4-2 and TRBJ1-1, with 9 positions matching TRBD1. The germline V gene encodes CDR1 LGHNA and CDR2 YNFKEQ. J lost 6 bases, V lost 1 base, and 9 bases had no gene match. The CDR3 is 16 amino acids. The CDR3, as DNA: TGTGCCAGCAGCCAAGCCGGGACAGGGAGTGTTGCTGAAGCTTTCTTT. Its protein is CASSQAGTGSVAEAFF.

The chain recombines TRBV7-2 with TRBJ1-1; D remains ambiguous. The CDR3 is made up of 13 amino acids. The germline gives CDR1 SGHTA, CDR2 FQGNSA. V lost 5 bases, J lost 10 bases, and 17 bases lay in between. CDR3 region: CASSPQWSAGAFF. CDR3 nucleotide sequence: TGTGCCAGCAGCCCGCAGTGGTCGGCGGGAGCTTTCTTT.

This clone has at least ten counts. Other DNA sequences within the sample encode an identical CDR3. The gene calls are TRBV6-5 and TRBJ2-1, with 12 bases identical to TRBD2. This CDR3 has 15 amino acids. The V gene end was trimmed by 6 bases and the J gene end by 2 bases; junction bases not matched to a gene: 2. Germline CDR1 and CDR2: MNHEY and SVGAGI. The CDR3 is CASRLAGGPYNEQFF. Here the CDR3 DNA reads TGTGCCAGCAGGCTAGCGGGAGGGCCCTACAATGAGCAGTTCTTC.

This chain joins TRBV28 and TRBJ2-7, with D unclear. Germline CDR1 reads MDHEN; CDR2 reads SYDVKM. This CDR3 is 13 amino acids long. Trimming stripped 5 bases from V and 2 bases from J, with 10 bases between. This chain's CDR3 is CASSPTATYEQYF. CDR3 nucleotide sequence: TGTGCCAGCAGTCCTACCGCAACCTACGAGCAGTACTTC.

The rearrangement uses TRBV29-1 and TRBJ2-1; TRBD2 matches at 11 bases. This CDR3 comprises 17 residues. CDR1 and CDR2 (germline): SQVTM, ANQGSEA. The trim removed 7 bases at V and 4 bases at J, leaving 15 bases unmatched. The CDR3 loop reads CSAPKGQTSGRYNEQFF. The CDR3 nucleotides read TGCAGCGCCCCGAAGGGCCAAACTAGCGGGAGATACAATGAGCAGTTCTTC.

This chain links TRBV11-3 with TRBJ2-1, with 11 bases matching TRBD2. In germline, CDR1 is SGHNT, CDR2 YENEEA. V shed 5 bases, J shed 10 bases, and the junction held 13 bases outside the gene matches. This CDR3 spans 16 amino acids. Written as DNA, the CDR3 is TGTGCCAGCAGCCCATTAGCGGGAGGGACCTCCAGAGAGCAGTTCTTC. Protein: CASSPLAGGTSREQFF.

This clone was detected only a few times. The chain couples TRBV18 to TRBJ2-2, with D unresolved. Trimming left V 2 bases short and J 7 bases short, with 2 bases between. The CDR3 has 11 residues. CDR1 KGHSH and CDR2 LQKENI come from the germline V gene. CDR3 sequence reads: CASSPFGELFF. In nucleotides, the CDR3 is TGTGCCAGCTCACCATTCGGGGAGCTGTTTTTT.

This clone was detected ten times or more. The sample holds other DNA sequences that translate to the same CDR3. The V gene is TRBV11-2, the J gene TRBJ2-7; D is uncertain. Between the trimmed V and J ends, which lost 4 bases and 3 bases, there was a span of 4 bases. The germline gives CDR1 SGHAT, CDR2 FQNNGV. This CDR3 is 11 amino acids long. DNA of the CDR3: TGTGCCAGCAGCTCCTACTACGAGCAGTACTTC. It specifies CASSSYYEQYF. Based on the CDR3 plus reference TRBV11-2 and TRBJ2-7, the full variable domain is EAGVAQSPRYKIIEKRQSVAFWCNPISGHATLYWYQQILGQGPKLLIQFQNNGVVDDSQLPKDRFSAERLKGVDSTLKIQPAKLEDSAVYLCASSSYYEQYFGPGTRLTVT.

The V gene is TRBV7-3, the J gene TRBJ1-4, with a weak D call TRBD1 (5 bases). Trimming stripped 2 bases from V and 13 bases from J, with 14 bases between. The V gene's germline CDR1 is SGHTA and CDR2 FQGTGA. This CDR3 has 13 residues. The CDR3 sequence is CASSLLAGTALFF. DNA for the CDR3: TGTGCCAGCAGCTTACTCGCGGGGACTGCACTGTTTTTT.

V usage is TRBV11-2 and J usage is TRBJ1-2; 7 bases line up with TRBD1. V shed 1 base and J 4 bases; nucleotides not matched to a gene: 6. The CDR3 has 15 residues. Germline V lookup: CDR1 SGHAT, CDR2 FQNNGV. The CDR3 loop reads CASSLASGTAYGYTF. The DNA of the CDR3 is TGTGCCAGCAGCTTAGCCTCCGGGACAGCCTATGGCTACACCTTC.

The chain carries TRBV11-3 and TRBJ2-1, with 9 bases lining up with TRBD2. The J segment lost 2 bases and the V segment lost 1 base, leaving 0 bases of the junction unmatched. The CDR3 is made up of 15 amino acids. Germline V gives CDR1 SGHNT, CDR2 YENEEA. In nucleotides, the CDR3 is TGTGCCAGCAGCTTAGCTAGCGGGGCCTACAATGAGCAGTTCTTC. Translating it yields CASSLASGAYNEQFF.

The V gene is TRBV2, the J gene TRBJ2-3; unclear D gene. Germline V gene lookup returns CDR1 SNHLY and CDR2 FYNNEI. This CDR3 comprises 14 residues. V lost 7 bases to trimming and J lost 2 bases, with 13 bases between them. The CDR3 DNA reads TGTGCCAGCACAATTGGGATAAACACAGATACGCAGTATTTT. Its protein is CASTIGINTDTQYF.

The genes are TRBV5-4 and TRBJ2-1; D remains unclear. This CDR3 comprises 13 residues. Looked up from germline, CDR1 is SGHNT and CDR2 is YYREEE (reference sequence). V was pared by 4 bases and J by 4 bases, with 9 bases between. Written as DNA, the CDR3 is TGTGCCAGCAGCCCATCCCAGTACAATGAGCAGTTCTTC. Translating gives CASSPSQYNEQFF.

V usage is TRBV5-1 and J usage is TRBJ2-5; the match to TRBD2 covers 10 bases. The CDR3 is 14 amino acids. The germline CDR1 and CDR2 sequences are SGHRS and YFSETQ. V lost 5 bases to trimming and J lost 2 bases; unmatched junction nucleotides: 3. This CDR3 reads CASRRTSGQETQYF. The CDR3, as DNA: TGCGCCAGCAGAAGGACTAGCGGACAAGAGACCCAGTACTTC.

In nucleotides, the CDR3 is TGCGCCAGCAGCGTGTACAGGGGGCTTGAAGCTTTCTTT. Its translation: CASSVYRGLEAFF. The chain employs TRBV5-1 and TRBJ1-1; 9 positions agree with TRBD1. V shed 4 bases, J shed 7 bases, and the junction held 5 bases outside the gene matches. CDR1 SGHRS and CDR2 YFSETQ come from the germline V gene. This CDR3 contains 13 residues.

This sequence joins TRBV19 and TRBJ2-3, with TRBD2 identical over 7 bases. The CDR3 extends over 15 amino acids. From germline, CDR1 is LNHDA and CDR2 SQIVND (reference sequence). V dropped 5 bases and J dropped 2; count of bases not matched to a gene: 7. CDR3 sequence reads: CASSGYLAVTDTQYF. DNA for the CDR3: TGTGCCAGTAGTGGATACCTAGCGGTCACAGATACGCAGTATTTT.

The chain couples TRBV6-1 to TRBJ2-7; D unresolved. The germline gives CDR1 MNHNS, CDR2 SASEGT. Trimming left V 4 bases short and J 0 bases short, with 7 bases between. This CDR3 region has 13 residues. The DNA for the CDR3 is TGTGCCAGCAGTGCGGCAGACTCCTACGAGCAGTACTTC. Protein: CASSAADSYEQYF.

Comments on this clone: The identical CDR3 is also encoded by other nucleotide sequences in the sample. The chain is built from TRBV7-2 and TRBJ1-5, with D hard to call. The CDR3 length is 15 residues. Trimming cost V 1 base and J 3 bases, with 10 bases left between them. Per the germline V gene, CDR1 is SGHTA and CDR2 is FQGNSA. CDR3 in amino acids: CASSLDGGYNQPQHF. The DNA of the CDR3 is TGTGCCAGCAGCTTAGACGGCGGCTACAATCAGCCCCAGCATTTT.

The chain uses TRBV7-2 and TRBJ2-7; D may be TRBD1 or TRBD2 (6 bases each). The V gene's germline CDR1 is SGHTA and CDR2 FQGNSA. The V gene lost 5 bases and the J gene lost 4 bases, with 21 bases spanning the gap. The CDR3 contains 16 residues. The CDR3 sequence: CASSRKGGLGEYEQYF. The CDR3, as DNA: TGTGCCAGCAGCCGGAAAGGGGGACTTGGCGAGTACGAGCAGTACTTC.

The V call is TRBV19, the J call TRBJ2-4, with 8 bases identical to TRBD2. This CDR3 comprises 14 residues. Germline trimming cut 0 bases from V and 8 bases from J; bases unmatched to any gene: 3. CDR1 is LNHDA, CDR2 SQIVND, per germline (reference sequence). As DNA, the CDR3 is TGTGCCAGTAGTATAGATCGGGAGGGAGACATTCAGTACTTC. Translating it yields CASSIDREGDIQYF.

This clone is a singleton in its sample. CDR3 residues: CASSLGTVRGVELFF. The CDR3 nucleotides read TGTGCCAGCAGCTTGGGGACAGTAAGAGGAGTAGAGCTGTTTTTT. The V gene is TRBV5-4, the J gene TRBJ2-2, with D possibly TRBD1 on 6 matching bases. Deletions cut 0 bases from V and 11 bases from J, with 17 bases between. The germline gives CDR1 SGHNT, CDR2 YYREEE (reference sequence). This CDR3 is built from 15 residues.

The rearrangement joins TRBV6-5 to TRBJ2-3; D call uncertain. The CDR3 totals 11 residues. Germline loops: CDR1 MNHEY, CDR2 SVGAGI. V dropped 6 bases and J dropped 5 bases, with 6 bases sitting between them. DNA for the CDR3: TGTGCCAGCAGGCAGGTAGATACGCAGTATTTT. It is translated as CASRQVDTQYF.

The J gene is TRBJ2-7, the V gene TRBV30, with D maybe TRBD1 (6 bases). V gave up 3 bases and J gave up 7 bases, with 19 bases separating them. CDR1 and CDR2 from the germline V gene are GTSNPN and SVGIG (reference sequence). The CDR3 has 14 amino acids. The CDR3 sequence is CAWRMTGASGEQYF. The CDR3 DNA reads as TGTGCCTGGAGGATGACAGGAGCGTCTGGGGAGCAGTACTTC.

V and J are TRBV5-4 and TRBJ2-1, with a possible D match to TRBD2 (6 bases). Germline V gives CDR1 SGHNT, CDR2 YYREEE (reference sequence). V gave up 0 bases and J gave up 9 bases, with 13 bases separating them. This CDR3 contains 14 residues. CDR3 sequence: CASSLGDFSSEQFF. The CDR3 DNA reads as TGTGCCAGCAGCTTGGGGGACTTCTCCAGTGAGCAGTTCTTC.